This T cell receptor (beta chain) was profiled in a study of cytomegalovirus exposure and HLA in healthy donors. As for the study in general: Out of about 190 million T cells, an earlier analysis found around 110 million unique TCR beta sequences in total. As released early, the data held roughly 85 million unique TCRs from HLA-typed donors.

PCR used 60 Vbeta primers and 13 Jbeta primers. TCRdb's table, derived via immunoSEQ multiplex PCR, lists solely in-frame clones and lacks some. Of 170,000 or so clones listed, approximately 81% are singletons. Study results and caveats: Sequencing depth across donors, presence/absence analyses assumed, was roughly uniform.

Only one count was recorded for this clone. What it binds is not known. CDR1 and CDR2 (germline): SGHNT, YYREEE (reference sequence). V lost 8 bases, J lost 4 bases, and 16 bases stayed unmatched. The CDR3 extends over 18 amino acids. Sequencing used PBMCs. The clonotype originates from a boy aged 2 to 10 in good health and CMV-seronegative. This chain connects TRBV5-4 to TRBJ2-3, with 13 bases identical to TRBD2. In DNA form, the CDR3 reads TGTGCCAGGCGATCACATACTAGCGGGAGGGCCTTCTCAGATACGCAGTATTTT. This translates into CARRSHTSGRAFSDTQYF.